The source of this T cell receptor beta chain is a study of CD8 T cells in ankylosing spondylitis. This CDR3 has 16 residues. The germline CDR1 and CDR2 sequences are SGDLS and YYNGEE. The germline V and J ends were trimmed by 0 bases and 0 bases, with 7 bases remaining between them. Regarding this clonotype: What it binds is unknown.

Findings and caveats of the study: Under 10 highly homologous variants formed a TCR beta motif that appeared characteristic of ankylosing spondylitis blood. Peripheral blood samples showed relatively rare disease-linked clones, and these clones were CD8+.

In TCRdb, the 5' RACE reads were re-called with MiXCR into one record per CDR3 protein. The sample contains over 450,000 distinct CDR3 sequences, 12% of which appear only once. The sequenced sample consisted of blood, either unsorted or a sorted T cell fraction (not recorded which). This chain links TRBV9 with TRBJ2-6; a possible D gene is TRBD1 (5 bases). The TCR was taken from a male donor with ankylosing spondylitis. CDR3 DNA sequence: TGTGCCAGCAGCGTAGGACAGAACTCTGGGGCCAACGTCCTGACTTTC. It translates to CASSVGQNSGANVLTF. The variable domain in full, completed from reference TRBV9 and TRBJ2-6, reads DSGVTQTPKHLITATGQRVTLRCSPRSGDLSVYWYQQSLDQGLQFLIQYYNGEERAKGNILERFSAQQFPDLHSELNLSSLELGDSALYFCASSVGQNSGANVLTFGAGSRLTVL.